The present entry profiles one T cell receptor beta chain with its context. Trimming left V 5 bases short and J 5 bases short, with 18 bases between. The germline V gene has CDR1 MDHEN and CDR2 SYDVKM. The CDR3 has 15 residues. TCRdb keeps only in-frame clones here, not all; method: immunoSEQ multiplex PCR. Here the sample spans some 370,000 clones, around 90% being singletons. This entry comes from a study of blood T cell repertoires in COVID-19. The material sequenced was peripheral blood. The TCR originated in a man aged 35-49 years with acute or convalescent COVID-19. The chain links TRBV28 to TRBJ1-2; D remains ambiguous. CDR3 sequence (DNA): TGTGCCAGCAGTCCCCGAGGCACGAAGCTATATGGCTACACCTTC. This translates into CASSPRGTKLYGYTF.